Shown below are 4 T cell receptor beta chains from a single sample sequenced in a study of blood T cell repertoires in COVID-19. Here immunoSEQ multiplex PCR was the method, and the copy in TCRdb shows in-frame clones only, minus some. The table lists fewer than 150,000 clones, 87% of them singletons. The specimen was peripheral blood. The receptor set was obtained from a woman between 35 and 50 years old with acute or convalescent COVID-19.

The rearrangement links TRBV2 to TRBJ1-1, with unresolved D. Trimming shortened V by 4 bases and J by 1 base, and 10 bases separated the two germline ends. The V gene's germline CDR1 is SNHLY and CDR2 FYNNEI. The CDR3 extends over 14 amino acids. The CDR3 nucleotides are TGTGCCAGCAGTGCGGGAGCAGAGAACACTGAAGCTTTCTTT. Amino acid sequence: CASSAGAENTEAFF.

CDR3 residues: CASSDPGRGRGGYTF. The DNA for the CDR3 is TGCGCCAGCAGCGACCCGGGTAGGGGGCGCGGTGGCTACACCTTC. This chain connects TRBV5-1 to TRBJ1-2; TRBD1 agrees at 7 bases. With V trimmed by 4 bases and J by 7 bases, 13 bases remained unmatched. There are 15 residues in the CDR3. CDR1 is SGHRS and CDR2 is YFSETQ in the germline V gene.

The chain links TRBV3-1 (or the pseudogene TRBV3-2) to TRBJ2-7; D is ambiguous. Trimming stripped 4 bases from V and 3 bases from J, with 7 bases between. Germline V lookup: CDR1 LGHDT, CDR2 YNNKEL (reference sequence). The CDR3 runs to 12 residues. The CDR3 loop reads CASSLVYYEQYF. CDR3 DNA: TGTGCCAGCAGCCTCGTCTACTACGAGCAGTACTTC.

The chain recombines TRBV21-1 with TRBJ1-4; TRBD1, as called in the table, went unchecked against the DNA. TRBV21-1 is given as a pseudogene. This CDR3 has 22 amino acids. The CDR3 region is CASSPEMTGGSPTYPTNEKLFF. DNA for the CDR3: TGTGCCAGCAGCCCCGAAATGACAGGGGGGTCGCCCACCTACCCAACTAATGAAAAACTGTTTTTT.